This T cell receptor beta chain was identified in a study of a mutant IDH1 vaccine in newly diagnosed glioma. Findings and caveats of the study: Pseudoprogression showed no apparent link to changes in top peripheral T cell clonotypes.

In regard to this clone: Its antigen is undetermined.

Method: immunoSEQ multiplex PCR; TCRdb's copy keeps in-frame clones and lacks some. The table includes approximately 35,000 clones, 88% detected once. The length of the CDR3 is 12 residues. The ends lost 3 bases at V and 8 bases at J; junction bases unmatched: 3. From germline, CDR1 is GTSNPN and CDR2 SVGIG (reference sequence). The sample's time point: week 23, last vaccination. Vaccinated patients received 300 ug of mutant IDH1 20-mer peptide per dose, with topical imiquimod. The receptor was isolated from a man aged 35 to 55 with glioma. The sequences come from PBMCs, collected from a glioma patient whose treatment included an IDH1 peptide vaccine. The V and J genes are TRBV30 and TRBJ1-4; the match to TRBD1 covers 7 bases. This chain's CDR3 is CAWSQGGEKLFF. DNA of the CDR3: TGTGCCTGGAGCCAGGGGGGCGAAAAACTGTTTTTT. Full variable domain (remainder filled in from reference TRBV30 and TRBJ1-4): SQTIHQWPATLVQPVGSPLSLECTVEGTSNPNLYWYRQAAGRGLQLLFYSVGIGQISSEVPQNLSASRPQDRQFILSSKKLLLSDSGFYLCAWSQGGEKLFFGSGTQLSVL.